The entry below describes one TCR beta chain. The record originates from a study of T cells after yellow fever vaccination. The 5'RACE template-switching step produced TCR cDNA and added a universal primer site and UMIs. TCRdb reanalysed the 5' RACE reads using MiXCR and keeps one entry per CDR3 protein. In the table there are 450,000 to 650,000 distinct CDR3 sequences, roughly 13% of which are singletons. This receptor was taken from a man aged 25-40 years who received the YFV17D yellow fever vaccine. Sample: PBMCs, taken on the day of the yellow fever booster vaccination.

As DNA, the CDR3 is TGTGCCAGTAGCCACGTTGTGCCTAACTATGGCTACACCTTC. It codes for CASSHVVPNYGYTF. This rearrangement joins TRBV19 to TRBJ1-2; no firm D call. Looked up from germline, CDR1 is LNHDA and CDR2 is SQIVND (reference sequence). V dropped 6 bases and J dropped 0 bases, with 11 bases sitting between them. This CDR3 comprises 14 residues.